The clone carrying this TCR beta chain has only a few counts. Per germline, CDR1 KGHSH and CDR2 LQKENI. This CDR3 is built from 14 residues. V was pared by 3 bases and J by 0 bases, with 8 bases between. In the original analysis: Amplifying reference gene primers gave estimates of nucleated cell counts. Generated by immunoSEQ multiplex PCR, the TCRdb table keeps only in-frame clones and is missing some. V and J calls and clone size are those listed in that table; D and trimming were worked out from the DNA. The sample yields some 130,000 clones, roughly four fifths seen once. The data stem from a study of blood T cell repertoires in COVID-19. Study-wide context: Acute-phase and convalescent COVID-19 samples originated in the United States, Italy and Spain. PBMCs, B-cell-depleted T cells, or T cells were the source of the cDNA or gDNA that made up the material.

The V call is TRBV18, the J call TRBJ1-1, with D perhaps matching TRBD1 (6 bases). This clonotype was obtained from a woman aged 50 to 60 with acute or convalescent COVID-19. Source material: peripheral blood. CDR3 bases: TGTGCCAGCTCACCGAACAGGGTGAACACTGAAGCTTTCTTT. It codes for CASSPNRVNTEAFF. Full variable domain (outside the CDR3, taken from reference TRBV18 and TRBJ1-1): NAGVMQNPRHLVRRRGQEARLRCSPMKGHSHVYWYRQLPEEGLKFMVYLQKENIIDESGMPKERFSAEFPKEGPSILRIQQVVRGDSAAYFCASSPNRVNTEAFFGQGTRLTVV.